This T cell receptor beta chain stems from a study of cytomegalovirus exposure and HLA in healthy donors. Overall study: Unique TCRs from HLA-typed donors, some 85 million of them, were held in an early data release.

This PCR relied on a set of 60 Vbeta primers and 13 Jbeta primers. TCRdb's table, derived via immunoSEQ multiplex PCR, lists solely in-frame clones and lacks some. This table holds 100,000 or so clones, about 80% found once. The sample holds one count of this clone. This CDR3 region has 15 residues. Germline assignment: CDR1 SGHDT and CDR2 YYEEEE. V lost 1 base to trimming and J lost 3 bases, with 13 bases between them. Donors had nominal health at sampling but likely had unrecorded immune exposures. Sequencing was done on a sample of PBMCs. The sequence derives from a young man in good health and CMV-seronegative. The V call is TRBV5-6, the J call TRBJ2-5; possibly TRBD2 for D (6 bases). CDR3 loop: CASSLQGLPKETQYF. The DNA of the CDR3 is TGTGCCAGCAGCTTGCAAGGACTACCTAAAGAGACCCAGTACTTC.